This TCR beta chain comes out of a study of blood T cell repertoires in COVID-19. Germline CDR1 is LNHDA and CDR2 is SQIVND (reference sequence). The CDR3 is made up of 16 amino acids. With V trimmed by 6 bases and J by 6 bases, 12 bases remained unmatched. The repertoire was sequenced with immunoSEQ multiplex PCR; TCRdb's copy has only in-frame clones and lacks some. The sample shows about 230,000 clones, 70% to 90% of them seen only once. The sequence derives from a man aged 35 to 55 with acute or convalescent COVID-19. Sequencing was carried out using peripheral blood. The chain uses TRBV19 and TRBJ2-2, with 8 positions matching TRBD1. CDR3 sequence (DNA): TGTGCCAGTAGGGACAGGGCCGGGGTCCAGTCCGGGGAGCTGTTTTTT. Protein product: CASRDRAGVQSGELFF.